The T cell receptor beta chain described here comes from a study of cytomegalovirus exposure and HLA in healthy donors. Whole-study results and caveats: A list of around 150 TCR beta chains associated with cytomegalovirus was given. First-cohort TCR clusters tended to co-occur in the 130 or so validation repertoires, a later analysis found.

With regard to this clone: Its antigen is undetermined.

Profiled with immunoSEQ multiplex PCR; TCRdb holds only in-frame clones, not every one. The sample has more than 250,000 clones; more than 80% are singletons. The V gene's germline CDR1 is MGHRA and CDR2 YSYEKL. The ends were cut back, 0 bases at V and 0 bases at J, with 11 bases in the middle. This CDR3 is built from 16 residues. The sample consisted of PBMCs. The receptor was isolated from a woman aged 18-35 years in good health and CMV-seronegative. The chain has TRBV4-1 and TRBJ1-2; no definite D call. CDR3 nucleotides: TGCGCCAGCAGCCAAGATGACGCGGGCTCTAACTATGGCTACACCTTC. Its translation: CASSQDDAGSNYGYTF.